This T cell receptor beta chain derives from a study of blood T cell repertoires in COVID-19. In the study overall: Samples came from the United States, Italy and Spain, spanning acute and convalescent COVID-19.

Germline CDR1 reads MNHEY; CDR2 reads SMNVEV (reference sequence). The CDR3 contains 12 residues. Deletions cut 5 bases from V and 2 bases from J, with 6 bases between. Seattle-derived patients entered the study during active infection and were followed longitudinally. This clone was observed once. This same CDR3 is encoded by further DNA sequences in the sample. Authors' analysis steps: Nucleated cell counts were estimated from reference gene primer amplification. The repertoire was sequenced with immunoSEQ multiplex PCR; TCRdb's copy has only in-frame clones and lacks some. The V and J calls and clone size were taken over from that table, and D and trimming were inferred from the DNA. The table has under 250,000 clones, 85% seen once.

Sequencing used peripheral blood. The chain uses TRBV27 and TRBJ1-2; D unclear. The receptor's source is a man between 45 and 60 years old with COVID-19, enrolled during active disease. The CDR3 DNA sequence: TGTGCCAGCAGTGCCGGGAACTATGGCTACACCTTC. Translating gives CASSAGNYGYTF.